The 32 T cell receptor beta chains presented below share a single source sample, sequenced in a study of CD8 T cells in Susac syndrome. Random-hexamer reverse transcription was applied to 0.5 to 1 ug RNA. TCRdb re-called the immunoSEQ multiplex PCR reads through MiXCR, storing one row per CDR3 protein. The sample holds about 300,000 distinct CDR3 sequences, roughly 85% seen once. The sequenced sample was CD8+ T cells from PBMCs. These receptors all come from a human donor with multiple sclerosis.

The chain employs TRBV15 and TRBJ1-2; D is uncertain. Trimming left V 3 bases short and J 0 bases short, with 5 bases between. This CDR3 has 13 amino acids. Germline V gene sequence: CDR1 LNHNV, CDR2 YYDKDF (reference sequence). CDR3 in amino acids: CATSSTANYGYTF. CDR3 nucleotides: TGTGCCACCAGCAGCACAGCTAACTATGGCTACACCTTC. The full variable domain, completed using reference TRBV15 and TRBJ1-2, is DAMVIQNPRYQVTQFGKPVTLSCSQTLNHNVMYWYQQKSSQAPKLLFHYYDKDFNNEADTPDNFQSRRPNTSFCFLDIRSPGLGDTAMYLCATSSTANYGYTFGSGTRLTVV.

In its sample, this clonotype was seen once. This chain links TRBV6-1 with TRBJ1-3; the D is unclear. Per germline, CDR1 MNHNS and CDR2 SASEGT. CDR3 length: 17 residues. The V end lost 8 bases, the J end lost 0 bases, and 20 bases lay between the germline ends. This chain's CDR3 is CASGILSAGLSGNTIYF. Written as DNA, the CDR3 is TGTGCCAGCGGAATCCTTAGTGCCGGCCTCTCTGGAAACACCATATATTTT.

CDR3 coding DNA: TGTGCCAGCAGGTCCGGACTAACGAAAAACATTCAGTACTTC. Translating it yields CASRSGLTKNIQYF. The rearrangement uses TRBV28 and TRBJ2-4; tentative D call: TRBD2 (6 bases). Germline CDR1 MDHEN, CDR2 SYDVKM. The length of the CDR3 is 14 residues. V was cut by 6 bases and J by 4 bases, with 13 bases left in between. The variable domain in full, with the rest retrieved from reference TRBV28 and TRBJ2-4, is DVKVTQSSRYLVKRTGEKVFLECVQDMDHENMFWYRQDPGLGLRLIYFSYDVKMKEKGDIPEGYSVSREKKERFSLILESASTNQTSMYLCASRSGLTKNIQYFGAGTRLSVL.

The CDR3 loop reads CASSLDDSLNQPQHF. The CDR3 nucleotides are TGTGCCAGCAGCTTAGACGACAGTCTCAATCAGCCCCAGCATTTT. The rearrangement uses TRBV11-2 and TRBJ1-5; the D gene is possibly TRBD1 (5 bases). Looked up from germline, CDR1 is SGHAT and CDR2 is FQNNGV. CDR3 length: 15 amino acids. V was clipped by 0 bases and J by 3 bases, with 9 bases between them.

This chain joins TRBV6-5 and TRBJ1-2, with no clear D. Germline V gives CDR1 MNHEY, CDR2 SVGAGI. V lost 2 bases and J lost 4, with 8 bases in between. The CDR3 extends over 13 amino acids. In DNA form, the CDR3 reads TGTGCCAGCAGTTACGGAGAGTTCTATGGCTACACCTTC. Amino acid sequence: CASSYGEFYGYTF.

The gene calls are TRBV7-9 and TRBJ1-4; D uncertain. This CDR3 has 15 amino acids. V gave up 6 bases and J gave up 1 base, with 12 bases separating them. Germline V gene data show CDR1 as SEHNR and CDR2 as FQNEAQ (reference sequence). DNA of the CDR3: TGTGCCAGCAGGAGGACGGACGGAACTAATGAAAAACTGTTTTTT. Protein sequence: CASRRTDGTNEKLFF.

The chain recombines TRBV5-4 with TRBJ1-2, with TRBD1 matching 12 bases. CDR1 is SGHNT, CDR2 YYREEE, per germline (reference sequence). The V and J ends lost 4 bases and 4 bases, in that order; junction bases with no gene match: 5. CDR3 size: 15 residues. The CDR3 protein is CASSTPGQGAYGYTF. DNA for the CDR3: TGTGCCAGCAGCACCCCGGGACAGGGGGCCTATGGCTACACCTTC.

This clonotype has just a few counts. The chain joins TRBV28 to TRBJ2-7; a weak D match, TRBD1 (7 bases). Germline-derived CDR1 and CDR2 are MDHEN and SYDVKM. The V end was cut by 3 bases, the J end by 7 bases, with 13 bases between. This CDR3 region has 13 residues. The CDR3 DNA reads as TGTGCCAGCAGTTTTGGAGGGGGCGGAGAGCAGTACTTC. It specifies CASSFGGGGEQYF.

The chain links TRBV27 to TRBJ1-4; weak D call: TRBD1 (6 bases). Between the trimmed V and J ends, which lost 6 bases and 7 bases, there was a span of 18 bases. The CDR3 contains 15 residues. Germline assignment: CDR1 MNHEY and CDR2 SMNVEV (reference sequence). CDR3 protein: CASSPDGGPPEKLFF. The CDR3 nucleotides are TGTGCCAGCAGCCCAGACGGGGGGCCTCCTGAAAAACTGTTTTTT.

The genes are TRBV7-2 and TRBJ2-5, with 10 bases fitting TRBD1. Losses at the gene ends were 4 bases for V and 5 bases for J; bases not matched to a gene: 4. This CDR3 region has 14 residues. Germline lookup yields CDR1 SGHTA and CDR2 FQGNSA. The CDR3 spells CASSSTGGEETQYF. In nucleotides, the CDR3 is TGTGCCAGCAGCTCGACAGGGGGCGAGGAGACCCAGTACTTC.

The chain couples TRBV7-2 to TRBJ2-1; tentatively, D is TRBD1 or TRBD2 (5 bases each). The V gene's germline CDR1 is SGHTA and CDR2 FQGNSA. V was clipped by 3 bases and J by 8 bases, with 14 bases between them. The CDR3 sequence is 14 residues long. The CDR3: CASSLGDLPHEQFF. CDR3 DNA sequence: TGTGCCAGCAGCTTGGGGGACCTCCCCCATGAGCAGTTCTTC.

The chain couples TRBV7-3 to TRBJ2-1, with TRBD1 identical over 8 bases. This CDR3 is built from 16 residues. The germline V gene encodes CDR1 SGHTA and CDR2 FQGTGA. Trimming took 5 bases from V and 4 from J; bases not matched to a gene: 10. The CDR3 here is CASSPYYRGSYNEQFF. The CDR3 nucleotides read TGTGCCAGCAGCCCCTATTACAGGGGGAGTTACAATGAGCAGTTCTTC. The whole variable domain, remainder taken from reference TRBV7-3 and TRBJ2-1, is GAGVSQTPSNKVTEKGKYVELRCDPISGHTALYWYRQSLGQGPEFLIYFQGTGAADDSGLPNDRFFAVRPEGSVSTLKIQRTERGDSAVYLCASSPYYRGSYNEQFFGPGTRLTVL.

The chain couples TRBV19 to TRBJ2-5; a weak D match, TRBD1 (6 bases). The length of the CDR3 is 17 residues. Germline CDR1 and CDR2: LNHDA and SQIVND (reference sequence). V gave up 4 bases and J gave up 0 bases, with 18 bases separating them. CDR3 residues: CASSNPQTGAYQETQYF. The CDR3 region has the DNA TGTGCCAGTAGTAACCCACAGACAGGCGCATACCAAGAGACCCAGTACTTC.

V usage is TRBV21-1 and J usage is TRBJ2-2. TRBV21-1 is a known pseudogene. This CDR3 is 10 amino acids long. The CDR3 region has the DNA TGTGCCAGCAGCTATCGGGAGCTGTTTTTT. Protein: CASSYRELFF.

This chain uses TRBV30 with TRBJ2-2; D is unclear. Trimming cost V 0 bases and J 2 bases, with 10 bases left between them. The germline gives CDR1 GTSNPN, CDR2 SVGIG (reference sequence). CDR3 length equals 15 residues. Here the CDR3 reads CAWSVFFGNTGELFF. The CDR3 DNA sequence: TGTGCCTGGAGTGTTTTCTTTGGAAACACCGGGGAGCTGTTTTTT.

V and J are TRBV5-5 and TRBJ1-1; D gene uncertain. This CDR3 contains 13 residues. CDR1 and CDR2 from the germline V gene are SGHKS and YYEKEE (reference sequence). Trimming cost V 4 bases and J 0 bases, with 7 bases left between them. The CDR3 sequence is CASSTVVNTEAFF. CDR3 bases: TGTGCCAGCAGCACCGTAGTGAACACTGAAGCTTTCTTT.

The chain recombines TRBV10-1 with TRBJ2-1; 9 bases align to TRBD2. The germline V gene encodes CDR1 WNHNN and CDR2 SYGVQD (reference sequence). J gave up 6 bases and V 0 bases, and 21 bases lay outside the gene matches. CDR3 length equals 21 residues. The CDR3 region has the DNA TGCGCCAGCAGTGAGTCGGTAGTGGGCGACCCGGGACTAGCCCGCTCCAATGAGCAGTTCTTC. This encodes CASSESVVGDPGLARSNEQFF.

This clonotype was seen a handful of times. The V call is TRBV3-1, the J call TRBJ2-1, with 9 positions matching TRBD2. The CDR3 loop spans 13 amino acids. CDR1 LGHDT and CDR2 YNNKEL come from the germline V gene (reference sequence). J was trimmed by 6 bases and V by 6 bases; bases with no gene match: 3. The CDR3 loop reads CASSQGLANEQFF. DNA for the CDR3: TGTGCCAGCAGTCAGGGACTAGCCAATGAGCAGTTCTTC.

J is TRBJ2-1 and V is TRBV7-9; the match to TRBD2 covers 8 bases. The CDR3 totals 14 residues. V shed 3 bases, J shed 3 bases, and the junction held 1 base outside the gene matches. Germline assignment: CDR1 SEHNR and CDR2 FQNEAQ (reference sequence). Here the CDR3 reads CASSLTSDYNEQFF. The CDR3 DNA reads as TGTGCCAGCAGCTTGACTAGCGACTACAATGAGCAGTTCTTC.

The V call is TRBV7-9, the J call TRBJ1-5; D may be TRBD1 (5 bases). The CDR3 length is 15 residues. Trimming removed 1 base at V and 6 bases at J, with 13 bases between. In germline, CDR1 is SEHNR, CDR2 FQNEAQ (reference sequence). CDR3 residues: CASSLESLGGQPQHF. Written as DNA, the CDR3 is TGTGCCAGCAGCTTAGAGAGCCTTGGGGGTCAGCCCCAGCATTTT. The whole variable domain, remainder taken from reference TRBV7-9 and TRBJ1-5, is DTGVSQNPRHKITKRGQNVTFRCDPISEHNRLYWYRQTLGQGPEFLTYFQNEAQLEKSRLLSDRFSAERPKGSFSTLEIQRTEQGDSAMYLCASSLESLGGQPQHFGDGTRLSIL.

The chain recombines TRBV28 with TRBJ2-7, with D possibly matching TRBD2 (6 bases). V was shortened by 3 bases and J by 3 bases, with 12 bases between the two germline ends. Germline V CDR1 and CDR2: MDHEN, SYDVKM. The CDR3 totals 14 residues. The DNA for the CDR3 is TGTGCCAGCAGTTTGGTGGGGGGAGGCTACGAGCAGTACTTC. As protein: CASSLVGGGYEQYF.

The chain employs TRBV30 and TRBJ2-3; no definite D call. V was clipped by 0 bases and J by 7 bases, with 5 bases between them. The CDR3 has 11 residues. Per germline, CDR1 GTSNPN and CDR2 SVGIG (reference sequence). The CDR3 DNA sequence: TGTGCCTGGAGTGTAGACTATACGCAGTATTTT. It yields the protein CAWSVDYTQYF.

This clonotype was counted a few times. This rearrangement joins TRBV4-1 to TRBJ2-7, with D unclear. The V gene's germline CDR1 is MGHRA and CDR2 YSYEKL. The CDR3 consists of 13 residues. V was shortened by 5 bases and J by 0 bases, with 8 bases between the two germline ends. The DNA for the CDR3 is TGCGCCAGCAGCTCCCAAGTCTCCTACGAGCAGTACTTC. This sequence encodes CASSSQVSYEQYF.

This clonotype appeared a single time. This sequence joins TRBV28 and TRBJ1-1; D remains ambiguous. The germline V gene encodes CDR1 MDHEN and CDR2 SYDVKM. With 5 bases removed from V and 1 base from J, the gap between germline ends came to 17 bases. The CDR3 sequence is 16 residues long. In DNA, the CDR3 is TGTGCCAGCAGTCTCTTGAGGCAACAATCGAACACTGAAGCTTTCTTT. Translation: CASSLLRQQSNTEAFF.

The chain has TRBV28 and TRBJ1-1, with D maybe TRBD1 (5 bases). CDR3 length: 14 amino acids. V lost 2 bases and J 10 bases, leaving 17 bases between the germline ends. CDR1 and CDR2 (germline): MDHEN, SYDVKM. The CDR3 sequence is CASSLRDLSRGAFF. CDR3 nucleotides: TGTGCCAGCAGTTTAAGGGACCTCTCGAGGGGAGCTTTCTTT.

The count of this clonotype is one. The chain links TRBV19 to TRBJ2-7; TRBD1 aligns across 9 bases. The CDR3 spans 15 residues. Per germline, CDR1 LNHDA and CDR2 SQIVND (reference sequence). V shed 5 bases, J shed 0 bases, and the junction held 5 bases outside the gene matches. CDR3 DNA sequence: TGTGCCAGTAGTCCGGGGACAGGGCTCTCCTACGAGCAGTACTTC. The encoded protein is CASSPGTGLSYEQYF.

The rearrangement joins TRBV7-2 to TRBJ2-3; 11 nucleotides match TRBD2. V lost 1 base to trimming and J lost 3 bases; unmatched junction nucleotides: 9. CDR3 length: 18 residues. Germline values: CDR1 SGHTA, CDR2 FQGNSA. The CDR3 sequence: CASSLDFGLAGVTDTQYF. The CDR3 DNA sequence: TGTGCCAGCAGCTTAGACTTTGGACTAGCGGGTGTGACAGATACGCAGTATTTT.

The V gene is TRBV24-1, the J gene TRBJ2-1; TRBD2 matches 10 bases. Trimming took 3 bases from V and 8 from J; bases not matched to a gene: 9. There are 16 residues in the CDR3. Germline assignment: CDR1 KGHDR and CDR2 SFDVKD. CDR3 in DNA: TGTGCCACCAGTGATCCAGAGCGGGAGGGCCGGGATGAGCAGTTCTTC. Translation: CATSDPEREGRDEQFF.

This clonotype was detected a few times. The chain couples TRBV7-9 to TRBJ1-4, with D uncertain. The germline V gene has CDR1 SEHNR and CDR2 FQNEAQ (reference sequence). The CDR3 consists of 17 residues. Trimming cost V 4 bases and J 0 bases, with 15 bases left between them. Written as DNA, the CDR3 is TGTGCCAGCAGCTCCAGTATCTTGGGAGCAACTAATGAAAAACTGTTTTTT. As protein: CASSSSILGATNEKLFF. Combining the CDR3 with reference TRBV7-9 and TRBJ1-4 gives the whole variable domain DTGVSQNPRHKITKRGQNVTFRCDPISEHNRLYWYRQTLGQGPEFLTYFQNEAQLEKSRLLSDRFSAERPKGSFSTLEIQRTEQGDSAMYLCASSSSILGATNEKLFFGSGTQLSVL.

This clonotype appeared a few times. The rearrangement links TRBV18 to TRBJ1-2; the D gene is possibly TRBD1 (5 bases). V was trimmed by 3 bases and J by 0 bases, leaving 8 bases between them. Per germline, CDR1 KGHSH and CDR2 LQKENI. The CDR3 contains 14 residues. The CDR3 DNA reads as TGTGCCAGCTCACCGTCGACAGCTAACTATGGCTACACCTTC. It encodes CASSPSTANYGYTF.

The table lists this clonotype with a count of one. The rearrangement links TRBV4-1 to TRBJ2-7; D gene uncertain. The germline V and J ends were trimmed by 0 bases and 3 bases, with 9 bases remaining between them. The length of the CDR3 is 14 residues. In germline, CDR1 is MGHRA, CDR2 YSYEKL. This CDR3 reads CASSQEQWNYEQYF. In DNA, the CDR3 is TGCGCCAGCAGCCAAGAGCAGTGGAACTACGAGCAGTACTTC.

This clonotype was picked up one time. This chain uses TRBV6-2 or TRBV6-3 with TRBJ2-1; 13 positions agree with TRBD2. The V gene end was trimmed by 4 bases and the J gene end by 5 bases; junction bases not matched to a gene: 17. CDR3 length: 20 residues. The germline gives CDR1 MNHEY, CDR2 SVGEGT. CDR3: CASSSYPELAGGLDDNEQFF. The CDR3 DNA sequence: TGTGCCAGCAGTTCTTACCCGGAACTAGCGGGAGGGCTCGACGACAATGAGCAGTTCTTC.